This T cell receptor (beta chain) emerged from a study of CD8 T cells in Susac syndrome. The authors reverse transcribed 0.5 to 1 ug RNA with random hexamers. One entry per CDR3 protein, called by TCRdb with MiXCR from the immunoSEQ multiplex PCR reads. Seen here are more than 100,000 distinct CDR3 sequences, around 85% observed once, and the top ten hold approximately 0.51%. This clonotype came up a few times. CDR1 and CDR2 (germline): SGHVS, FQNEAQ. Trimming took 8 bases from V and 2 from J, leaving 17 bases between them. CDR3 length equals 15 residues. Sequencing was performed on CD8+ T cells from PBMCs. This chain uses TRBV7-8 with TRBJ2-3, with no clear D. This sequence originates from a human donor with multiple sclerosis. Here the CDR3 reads CASSGGTDLTDTQYF. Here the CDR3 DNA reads TGTGCCAGCTCCGGTGGCACGGACCTCACAGATACGCAGTATTTT.